A selection of T cell receptor beta chains follows, all from one sample in a study of control samples from healthy donors and cancer patients. Assay used: immunoSEQ multiplex PCR; TCRdb lists only in-frame clones, some missing. This repertoire shows about 180,000 clones, around 89% found once; its top ten account for 1.3% to 1.5%. The sample comprised blood. The receptor source for this set is a woman between 45 and 60 years old in good health. Each CDR3 is given with its conserved first and last residue. Each record gives: J gene, V gene, clone size, D gene, CDR3 DNA, CDR3 protein. The D gene is left open where the match is weak. Not every row has a clone size; where given, it reads once, few, many or a size class.

J gene: TRBJ2-5; V gene: TRBV5-5; clone size: -; D gene: TRBD1; CDR3 DNA: TGTGCCAGCAGCTTCCTACAGGGGGCCGGAGGAGAGACCCAGTACTTC; CDR3 protein: CASSFLQGAGGETQYF
J gene: TRBJ1-5; V gene: TRBV19; clone size: -; D gene: TRBD1; CDR3 DNA: TGTTCTGCTGGGGGGGACAGGGACAATCAGCCCCAGCATTTT; CDR3 protein: CSAGGDRDNQPQHF
J gene: TRBJ1-3; V gene: TRBV5-1; clone size: -; D gene: -; CDR3 DNA: TGCGCCAGCAGCTTTGATTTCTCTGGAAACACCATATATTTT; CDR3 protein: CASSFDFSGNTIYF
J gene: TRBJ2-7; V gene: TRBV19; clone size: -; D gene: -; CDR3 DNA: TGTGCCAGTAGTCTGTCTGGGACGGCCTCCTACGAGCAGTACTTC; CDR3 protein: CASSLSGTASYEQYF
J gene: TRBJ1-6; V gene: TRBV7-9; clone size: -; D gene: -; CDR3 DNA: TGTGCCAGCAGCGCCCGGACAGTAGGCTCCTATAATTCACCCCTCCACTTT; CDR3 protein: CASSARTVGSYNSPLHF
J gene: TRBJ1-2; V gene: TRBV7-9; clone size: -; D gene: -; CDR3 DNA: TGTGCCAGCAGCTCAGACAGGCCTCAAGACTATGGCTACACCTTC; CDR3 protein: CASSSDRPQDYGYTF
J gene: TRBJ1-6; V gene: TRBV7-2; clone size: -; D gene: -; CDR3 DNA: TGTGCCAGCAGCCTAGACGGGGGGGGATATTCACCCCTCCACTTT; CDR3 protein: CASSLDGGGYSPLHF
J gene: TRBJ2-7; V gene: TRBV11-3; clone size: -; D gene: -; CDR3 DNA: TGTGCCAGCAGCAAGGAGGACATATCCTACGAGCAGTACTTC; CDR3 protein: CASSKEDISYEQYF
J gene: TRBJ2-3; V gene: TRBV4-3; clone size: -; D gene: TRBD2; CDR3 DNA: TGCGCCAGCAGCCAAGATGTCCTAGCGGGGTATCCAGATACGCAGTATTTT; CDR3 protein: CASSQDVLAGYPDTQYF
J gene: TRBJ1-5; V gene: TRBV24-1; clone size: once; D gene: TRBD1; CDR3 DNA: TGTGCCACCAGTGACCCGACAGGGCCTAGCAATCAGCCCCAGCATTTT; CDR3 protein: CATSDPTGPSNQPQHF
J gene: TRBJ2-2; V gene: TRBV4-3; clone size: -; D gene: -; CDR3 DNA: TGCGCCAGCAGCCAAGAGGGGCTCGGCGGGGAGCTGTTTTTT; CDR3 protein: CASSQEGLGGELFF
J gene: TRBJ1-2; V gene: TRBV28; clone size: -; D gene: TRBD1; CDR3 DNA: TGTGCCAGCAGTCCGGGCGGACAGGGCGATGGCTACACCTTC; CDR3 protein: CASSPGGQGDGYTF
J gene: TRBJ2-5; V gene: TRBV7-2; clone size: -; D gene: -; CDR3 DNA: TGTGCCAGCAGCTTTTCCTTGGAGACCCAGTACTTC; CDR3 protein: CASSFSLETQYF
J gene: TRBJ2-5; V gene: TRBV18; clone size: -; D gene: -; CDR3 DNA: TGTGCCAGCTCACCTCGGGGGACCCAAGAGACCCAGTACTTC; CDR3 protein: CASSPRGTQETQYF
J gene: TRBJ2-3; V gene: TRBV7-3; clone size: -; D gene: -; CDR3 DNA: TGTGCCAGCAGCCTCGGGACTTCCACAGATACGCAGTATTTT; CDR3 protein: CASSLGTSTDTQYF
J gene: TRBJ2-7; V gene: TRBV19; clone size: once; D gene: -; CDR3 DNA: TGTGCCAGTAGTATAGGGAATTACGACGAGCAGTACTTC; CDR3 protein: CASSIGNYDEQYF
J gene: TRBJ2-7; V gene: TRBV6-2/TRBV6-3; clone size: -; D gene: -; CDR3 DNA: TGTGCCAGCAGTTACTCACCGGGCCCGGGGTTGCCCTCCTACGAGCAGTACTTC; CDR3 protein: CASSYSPGPGLPSYEQYF
J gene: TRBJ2-7; V gene: TRBV11-1; clone size: -; D gene: TRBD1; CDR3 DNA: TGTGCCAGCAGTCCCCAGGGACAGGGGAACTACGAGCAGTACTTC; CDR3 protein: CASSPQGQGNYEQYF
J gene: TRBJ1-2; V gene: TRBV28; clone size: -; D gene: -; CDR3 DNA: TGTGCCAGCAGCAACCGGGTGGGCTACACCTTC; CDR3 protein: CASSNRVGYTF
J gene: TRBJ2-1; V gene: TRBV5-1; clone size: -; D gene: -; CDR3 DNA: TGCGCCAGCAGCTTGGGTAGGGTGAATGAGCAGTTCTTC; CDR3 protein: CASSLGRVNEQFF
J gene: TRBJ2-2; V gene: TRBV5-1; clone size: once; D gene: -; CDR3 DNA: TGCGCCAGCAGGAGGACAGAACTTAACACCGGGGAGCTGTTTTTT; CDR3 protein: CASRRTELNTGELFF
J gene: TRBJ2-1; V gene: TRBV9; clone size: -; D gene: -; CDR3 DNA: TGTGCCAGCAGCGTAAGTGGGGGCCCCTACAATGAGCAGTTCTTC; CDR3 protein: CASSVSGGPYNEQFF